A single sample is the source of the 10 T cell receptor beta chains below, sequenced in a study of response to subunit inactivated influenza vaccine. Using its own MiXCR run on the RT-PCR reads, TCRdb lists one record per CDR3 protein. Of hundreds of thousands of distinct CDR3 sequences detected, about 10% appear once; the ten largest clones hold roughly a tenth. The material sequenced was PBMCs from blood, taken on the day of vaccination. These receptors came from a man aged 50-59 years who received an inactivated influenza vaccine.

This clonotype has a count of ten or more. One junction end disagrees with the germline gene, perhaps due to a read error. The chain carries TRBV20-1 and TRBJ2-7; D is ambiguous. The length of the CDR3 is 13 residues. CDR1 is DFQATT, CDR2 SNEGSKA, per germline (reference sequence). CDR3 in DNA: TGCAGTGCTAGACTCGGACGGTCCTTCGAGCAGTACTTC. It encodes CSARLGRSFEQYF.

This clonotype appeared a few times. V gene TRBV5-1 combines with J gene TRBJ1-6; D remains ambiguous. The germline V and J ends were trimmed by 0 bases and 10 bases, with 20 bases remaining between them. Per germline, CDR1 SGHRS and CDR2 YFSETQ. The CDR3 consists of 17 residues. CDR3 amino acids: CASSLDYKTLGASPLHF. DNA for the CDR3: TGCGCCAGCAGCTTGGATTATAAGACTTTGGGAGCATCACCCCTCCACTTT.

This clonotype was counted between two and nine times. The chain links TRBV10-3 to TRBJ1-1; weak D call: TRBD1 (5 bases). V dropped 11 bases and J dropped 6 bases, with 22 bases sitting between them. From germline, CDR1 is ENHRY and CDR2 SYGVKD. The CDR3 length is 14 residues. CDR3: CAARGQEGNPEAFF. The CDR3 bases are TGTGCCGCGCGAGGCCAAGAGGGGAATCCTGAAGCTTTCTTT.

This clonotype was seen only a few times. The genes are TRBV12-3 or TRBV12-4 and TRBJ1-1, with D perhaps TRBD1 (5 bases). The V gene lost 3 bases and the J gene lost 7 bases, with 12 bases spanning the gap. The CDR3 is 13 amino acids. The DNA for the CDR3 is TGTGCCAGCAGTTTTACCGGGACTGGTGAAGCTTTCTTT. It encodes CASSFTGTGEAFF.

The chain is built from TRBV20-1 and TRBJ2-5; 7 positions match TRBD2. Germline values: CDR1 DFQATT, CDR2 SNEGSKA (reference sequence). The CDR3 loop spans 13 amino acids. The ends lost 5 bases at V and 3 bases at J; junction bases unmatched: 6. Written as DNA, the CDR3 is TGCAGTGCTTACCTAGGGAGGGAAGAGACCCAGTACTTC. It encodes CSAYLGREETQYF.

Many counts were recorded for this clonotype. The V call is TRBV12-3 or TRBV12-4, the J call TRBJ1-1, with TRBD1 identical over 7 bases. J was trimmed by 0 bases and V by 6 bases; bases with no gene match: 7. This CDR3 contains 15 residues. The CDR3 is CASRSQGGMNTEAFF. The CDR3 coding sequence is TGTGCCAGCAGAAGTCAGGGGGGGATGAACACTGAAGCTTTCTTT.

This clonotype was detected a few times. The V gene is TRBV27, the J gene TRBJ2-1; 12 positions match TRBD2. CDR3 length equals 14 residues. Germline lookup yields CDR1 MNHEY and CDR2 SMNVEV (reference sequence). V lost 8 bases and J lost 7; bases outside the gene matches: 6. The CDR3 sequence is CASGLAGGWNEQFF. The CDR3 DNA is TGTGCCAGCGGCCTAGCGGGAGGGTGGAATGAGCAGTTCTTC.

This clonotype has just a few counts. The CDR3 region has the DNA TGCGCCAGCAGCGGGGGACAGGGGAAACCTAACGAGCAGTACTTC. This gives the protein CASSGGQGKPNEQYF. The V and J genes are TRBV5-1 and TRBJ2-7; TRBD1 aligns across 10 bases. CDR3 length: 15 amino acids. Losses at the gene ends were 4 bases for V and 5 bases for J; bases not matched to a gene: 9. The germline V gene encodes CDR1 SGHRS and CDR2 YFSETQ.

In its sample, this clonotype was seen a few times. V gene TRBV12-3 or TRBV12-4 combines with J gene TRBJ2-4; no firm D call. The germline V and J ends were trimmed by 4 bases and 1 base, with 14 bases remaining between them. There are 16 residues in the CDR3. DNA for the CDR3: TGTGCCAGCAGTTCCCCCCGACAAATTGCCAAAAACATTCAGTACTTC. It translates to CASSSPRQIAKNIQYF.

This clonotype occurred a few times. V is TRBV4-2 and J is TRBJ2-7, with 14 bases aligning to TRBD2. The CDR3 contains 17 residues. From germline, CDR1 is LGHNA and CDR2 YNFKEQ. J was trimmed by 4 bases and V by 4 bases; bases with no gene match: 9. Here the CDR3 reads CASSPRGLAGGSYEQYF. As DNA, the CDR3 is TGTGCCAGCAGCCCCAGAGGACTAGCGGGGGGATCATACGAGCAGTACTTC.